This entry describes one TCR beta chain. What it recognizes is unknown. Other DNA sequences in this specimen translate into the identical CDR3. V lost 6 bases and J lost 3; bases outside the gene matches: 4. The germline gives CDR1 LGHNA, CDR2 YSLEER. The CDR3 is 13 residues long. The assay was immunoSEQ multiplex PCR, and TCRdb's table has in-frame clones only and misses some. The repertoire includes about 2 million clones, 85% to 95% of them detected once, and under 0.15% sits in the top ten. This entry belongs to a study of shared clonotypes between healthy human individuals. Overall study findings and caveats: Sequencing depth was expected to influence donor clonotype sharing.

What was sequenced was naive CD4+ T cells sorted from blood. Subset denoted: CD45RA+ positively selected. The clonotype comes from a young man in good health. This chain joins TRBV4-3 and TRBJ2-7; 8 bases are shared with TRBD1. Here the CDR3 DNA reads TGCGCCAGCAGTCAGGACAGGGTCTACGAGCAGTACTTC. Encoded protein: CASSQDRVYEQYF.